The source of this TCR beta chain is a study of cytomegalovirus exposure and HLA in healthy donors. The V gene's germline CDR1 is SGHAT and CDR2 FQNNGV. Trimming took off 0 bases at V and 2 bases at J, with 4 bases between the two ends. CDR3 length: 14 amino acids. PCR employed 60 Vbeta and 13 Jbeta primers. The method was immunoSEQ multiplex PCR; TCRdb's version includes in-frame clones alone and lacks a portion of them. The table lists fewer than 250,000 clones, roughly 84% of them singletons. The material sequenced was PBMCs. The V gene is TRBV11-2, the J gene TRBJ1-4; D uncertain. This TCR came from a girl aged 5-17 years in good health and CMV-seronegative. The CDR3 nucleotides read TGTGCCAGCAGCTTAGACAGGACTAATGAAAAACTGTTTTTT. Translated: CASSLDRTNEKLFF.